A single sample is the source of the 26 T cell receptor beta chains below, sequenced in a study of blood T cell repertoires in COVID-19. TCRdb's copy holds only in-frame clones and misses some; the assay was immunoSEQ multiplex PCR. This sample yields just over 350,000 clones, of which roughly nine tenths are seen a single time; 2.5% to 3% belongs to the top ten. Sequencing input: PBMCs or T cells enriched from blood (not recorded which). The receptors originated from a woman in her 30s who had recovered from COVID-19.

The J gene is TRBJ2-1, the V gene TRBV6-1, with a possible D match to TRBD2 (5 bases). The CDR3 sequence is 13 residues long. Germline-derived CDR1 and CDR2 are MNHNS and SASEGT. Deletions cut 2 bases from V and 10 bases from J, with 12 bases between. The CDR3 reads CASSERRAGEQFF. CDR3 nucleotides: TGTGCCAGCAGTGAACGGCGGGCCGGCGAGCAGTTCTTC.

The chain employs TRBV12-5 and TRBJ2-1, with D maybe TRBD1 (6 bases). This CDR3 is built from 17 residues. Trimming took off 0 bases at V and 0 bases at J, with 12 bases between the two ends. The V gene's germline CDR1 is LGHNT and CDR2 FRNRAP. The CDR3 region is CASGLVPAGDSYNEQFF. The CDR3 nucleotides read TGTGCTAGTGGTTTGGTACCCGCAGGGGACTCCTACAATGAGCAGTTCTTC. The whole variable domain, remainder taken from reference TRBV12-5 and TRBJ2-1, is DARVTQTPRHKVTEMGQEVTMRCQPILGHNTVFWYRQTMMQGLELLAYFRNRAPLDDSGMPKDRFSAEMPDATLATLKIQPSEPRDSAVYFCASGLVPAGDSYNEQFFGPGTRLTVL.

The chain combines TRBV5-8 with TRBJ2-6; 7 bases line up with TRBD1. The germline gives CDR1 SGHTS, CDR2 YDEGEE. J gave up 2 bases and V 3 bases, and 8 bases lay outside the gene matches. The CDR3 runs to 17 residues. The CDR3 loop is CASSSGTARPGANVLTF. The CDR3 nucleotides are TGTGCCAGCAGCTCTGGGACAGCTAGACCTGGGGCCAACGTCCTGACTTTC.

The rearrangement uses TRBV7-8 and TRBJ1-2; 7 bases align to TRBD1. V gave up 2 bases and J gave up 6 bases; unmatched junction bases: 3. This CDR3 spans 13 amino acids. The germline CDR1 and CDR2 sequences are SGHVS and FQNEAQ. This CDR3 is CASSLYDRDGYTF. The CDR3 DNA sequence: TGTGCCAGCAGCTTATACGACAGGGATGGCTACACCTTC.

This clone was counted between two and nine times. The chain links TRBV28 to TRBJ1-1; 9 nucleotides line up with TRBD1. The CDR3 length is 15 residues. CDR1 and CDR2 (germline): MDHEN, SYDVKM. The J segment lost 3 bases and the V segment lost 0 bases, leaving 2 bases of the junction unmatched. CDR3 DNA: TGTGCCAGCAGTTTATGGACAGGGGGTGACACTGAAGCTTTCTTT. Protein product: CASSLWTGGDTEAFF. Variable domain in full (rest from reference TRBV28 and TRBJ1-1): DVKVTQSSRYLVKRTGEKVFLECVQDMDHENMFWYRQDPGLGLRLIYFSYDVKMKEKGDIPEGYSVSREKKERFSLILESASTNQTSMYLCASSLWTGGDTEAFFGQGTRLTVV.

The count of this clone is one. An end of the junction differs from the germline gene, which may be a read error. V is TRBV5-1 and J is TRBJ1-1; D ambiguous. Germline CDR1 and CDR2: SGHRS and YFSETQ. The CDR3 totals 14 residues. The DNA for the CDR3 is TGCGCCAGCCGCTTTAGTAGTGAGAACACTGAAGCTTTCTTT. Protein: CASRFSSENTEAFF.

This chain links TRBV5-1 with TRBJ2-1, with TRBD2 matching over 9 bases. The V gene end was trimmed by 0 bases and the J gene end by 3 bases; junction bases not matched to a gene: 4. CDR3 length equals 16 residues. In germline, CDR1 is SGHRS, CDR2 YFSETQ. The CDR3 nucleotides are TGCGCCAGCAGCTTGGGTTTAGCGGGGGACTACAATGAGCAGTTCTTC. Residues: CASSLGLAGDYNEQFF.

The V call is TRBV27, the J call TRBJ1-1, with D perhaps TRBD1 (6 bases). Trimming removed 6 bases at V and 4 bases at J, with 15 bases between. The CDR3 length is 14 residues. CDR1 is MNHEY and CDR2 is SMNVEV in the germline V gene (reference sequence). The CDR3 here is CASREYAGVTEAFF. The CDR3 region has the DNA TGTGCCAGCAGAGAATACGCAGGGGTCACTGAAGCTTTCTTT.

This clone was seen a handful of times. J is TRBJ2-7 and V is TRBV23-1; tentatively, D is TRBD1 (5 bases). TRBV23-1 is known as an ORF, though its function is uncertain. This CDR3 is 15 amino acids long. Trimming stripped 5 bases from V and 6 bases from J, with 20 bases between. In DNA form, the CDR3 reads TGCGCCAGCAGTAGGTTCCGGGCAGGGTGGGTCGAGCAGTACTTC. Protein sequence: CASSRFRAGWVEQYF.

The J gene is TRBJ2-3, the V gene TRBV19; D not resolved. Trimming took 10 bases from V and 2 from J, leaving 13 bases between them. This CDR3 is 13 amino acids long. Germline V gene sequence: CDR1 LNHDA, CDR2 SQIVND (reference sequence). The CDR3 nucleotides read TGTGCCACCGAATCCGGTAACACAGATACGCAGTATTTT. Translation: CATESGNTDTQYF. Based on the CDR3 plus reference TRBV19 and TRBJ2-3, the full variable domain is DGGITQSPKYLFRKEGQNVTLSCEQNLNHDAMYWYRQDPGQGLRLIYYSQIVNDFQKGDIAEGYSVSREKKESFPLTVTSAQKNPTAFYLCATESGNTDTQYFGPGTRLTVL.

The chain combines TRBV6-5 with TRBJ2-7; 9 bases align to TRBD2. The germline V gene has CDR1 MNHEY and CDR2 SVGAGI. The junction had 6 bases not matched to a gene; V was cut back by 7 bases and J by 5 bases. There are 13 residues in the CDR3. As DNA, the CDR3 is TGTGCCAGCACTGGGACTAGCCTCGACGAGCAGTACTTC. It is translated as CASTGTSLDEQYF.

The chain combines TRBV7-8 with TRBJ1-2, with 9 positions matching TRBD1. Trimming cost V 1 base and J 3 bases; bases outside gene matches: 12. CDR3 length: 18 residues. Germline V CDR1 and CDR2: SGHVS, FQNEAQ. The CDR3 protein is CASSLVGGDREEDYGYTF. The DNA of the CDR3 is TGTGCCAGCAGCTTAGTCGGGGGGGACAGGGAAGAGGACTATGGCTACACCTTC.

The chain carries TRBV28 and TRBJ1-3; no definite D call. This CDR3 comprises 14 residues. V was cut by 7 bases and J by 7 bases, with 17 bases left in between. Per the germline V gene, CDR1 is MDHEN and CDR2 is SYDVKM. The CDR3 region has the DNA TGTGCCAGCAAGGCGGCTACGGTGAGGAACACCATATATTTT. Amino acid sequence: CASKAATVRNTIYF.

CDR3 in amino acids: CSAERLRLDEQYF. Written as DNA, the CDR3 is TGCAGCGCCGAGAGGTTGAGGCTAGACGAGCAGTACTTC. The rearrangement links TRBV29-1 to TRBJ2-7, with D hard to call. V lost 7 bases to trimming and J lost 5 bases, with 18 bases between them. The CDR3 covers 13 residues. In germline, CDR1 is SQVTM, CDR2 ANQGSEA.

This clone appeared a few times. This chain links TRBV7-9 with TRBJ2-7; tentative D call: TRBD1 (6 bases). CDR1 and CDR2 from the germline V gene are SEHNR and FQNEAQ (reference sequence). With 0 bases removed from V and 0 bases from J, the gap between germline ends came to 9 bases. The CDR3 spans 15 residues. This chain's CDR3 is CASSLAGASSYEQYF. The DNA for the CDR3 is TGTGCCAGCAGCTTAGCGGGGGCCAGCTCCTACGAGCAGTACTTC.

This clone showed up just once. This chain links TRBV20-1 with TRBJ1-2; D gene ambiguous. The CDR3 runs to 11 residues. Per germline, CDR1 DFQATT and CDR2 SNEGSKA (reference sequence). V was clipped by 6 bases and J by 4 bases, with 9 bases between them. The CDR3 nucleotides read TGCAGTGCCCAGAGCGGCTATGGCTACACCTTC. It is translated as CSAQSGYGYTF.

On this clone: The missing conserved phenylalanine or tryptophan at the end of this CDR3 makes a read error likely. V usage is TRBV27 and J usage is TRBJ1-2, with 8 bases identical to TRBD1. Per the germline V gene, CDR1 is MNHEY and CDR2 is SMNVEV (reference sequence). The CDR3 extends over 15 amino acids. Trimming cost V 5 bases and J 3 bases; bases outside gene matches: 8. CDR3 in DNA: TGTGCCAGCAGTCGTACGACAGGGGATTACTATGGCTACACCCTC. It encodes CASSRTTGDYYGYTL.

On this clone: This sample also contains other DNA sequences that code for the same CDR3. This rearrangement joins TRBV19 to TRBJ1-1; D gene uncertain. The germline V and J ends were trimmed by 3 bases and 2 bases, with 7 bases remaining between them. Germline CDR1 and CDR2: LNHDA and SQIVND (reference sequence). This CDR3 has 13 residues. CDR3 in DNA: TGTGCCAGTAGTATGGGCCTCAACACTGAAGCTTTCTTT. Residues: CASSMGLNTEAFF.

This chain joins TRBV2 and TRBJ1-1; 9 nucleotides match TRBD1. V shed 4 bases, J shed 6 bases, and the junction held 0 bases outside the gene matches. CDR1 is SNHLY, CDR2 FYNNEI, per germline. CDR3 size: 12 residues. For the CDR3, the DNA is TGTGCCAGCAGTGGGACAGGGGCTGAAGCTTTCTTT. Translated, it gives CASSGTGAEAFF.

The chain uses TRBV5-4 and TRBJ2-3; D may be TRBD1 (5 bases). Per germline, CDR1 SGHNT and CDR2 YYREEE (reference sequence). V lost 2 bases, J lost 2 bases, and 15 bases lay in between. CDR3 length: 16 amino acids. As DNA, the CDR3 is TGTGCCAGCAGCTTAGCAGATACAGGTGTCACAGATACGCAGTATTTT. Amino acid sequence: CASSLADTGVTDTQYF. Combining the CDR3 with reference TRBV5-4 and TRBJ2-3 gives the whole variable domain ETGVTQSPTHLIKTRGQQVTLRCSSQSGHNTVSWYQQALGQGPQFIFQYYREEENGRGNFPPRFSGLQFPNYSSELNVNALELDDSALYLCASSLADTGVTDTQYFGPGTRLTVL.

The sample holds one count of this clone. This sequence joins TRBV5-1 and TRBJ1-5, with D possibly matching TRBD1 (5 bases). This CDR3 is 15 amino acids long. The germline V gene has CDR1 SGHRS and CDR2 YFSETQ. The V end was cut by 0 bases, the J end by 3 bases, with 10 bases between. This CDR3 reads CASSLGGGTNQPQHF. The CDR3 bases are TGCGCCAGCAGCTTGGGGGGCGGAACCAATCAGCCCCAGCATTTT.

CDR3 DNA sequence: TGTGCCTGGAGTGGACCCCCAGCAGGGGAAGATACGCAGTATTTT. It encodes CAWSGPPAGEDTQYF. The V gene is TRBV30, the J gene TRBJ2-3; perhaps TRBD1 as D (6 bases). Germline V gene data show CDR1 as GTSNPN and CDR2 as SVGIG (reference sequence). The length of the CDR3 is 15 residues. Trimming removed 1 base at V and 5 bases at J, with 16 bases between.

The V call is TRBV3-1 (or the pseudogene TRBV3-2), the J call TRBJ2-7, with D tentatively TRBD2 (5 bases). This CDR3 region has 14 residues. The V end lost 0 bases, the J end lost 4 bases, and 10 bases lay between the germline ends. Germline-derived CDR1 and CDR2 are LGHDT and YNNKEL (reference sequence). The CDR3 spells CASSQDIGVYEQYF. The CDR3 DNA follows: TGTGCCAGCAGCCAAGATATCGGGGTGTACGAGCAGTACTTC.

V and J are TRBV5-1 and TRBJ2-7; D is perhaps TRBD2 (5 bases). Germline CDR1 and CDR2: SGHRS and YFSETQ. Trimming removed 0 bases at V and 1 base at J, with 14 bases between. This CDR3 has 16 residues. The CDR3 DNA sequence: TGCGCCAGCAGCTTGGTGCTAGGGAGCTCATCCTACGAGCAGTACTTC. Translation gives CASSLVLGSSSYEQYF.

V gene TRBV24-1 combines with J gene TRBJ2-3; D remains ambiguous. Germline values: CDR1 KGHDR, CDR2 SFDVKD. V lost 5 bases to trimming and J lost 5 bases, with 4 bases between them. CDR3 size: 11 residues. The CDR3 here is CATSGRDTQYF. CDR3 in DNA: TGTGCCACCAGTGGTCGAGATACGCAGTATTTT.

V and J are TRBV11-2 and TRBJ2-5; a possible D gene is TRBD2 (5 bases). This CDR3 comprises 14 residues. V gave up 4 bases and J gave up 2 bases, with 11 bases separating them. Per germline, CDR1 SGHAT and CDR2 FQNNGV. CDR3 region: CASSSLLVQETQYF. The CDR3 DNA reads TGTGCCAGCAGCTCTCTACTAGTACAAGAGACCCAGTACTTC.